This T cell receptor beta chain was recorded in a study of T cells after yellow fever vaccination. A single record per CDR3 protein comes from TCRdb applying MiXCR to the 5' RACE reads. The sample has under 700,000 distinct CDR3 sequences; about 15% are singletons. This CDR3 region has 14 residues. V shed 5 bases, J shed 8 bases, and the junction held 9 bases outside the gene matches. CDR1 and CDR2 (germline): SGHRS, YFSETQ. In its sample, this clonotype was seen a few times. V gene TRBV5-1 combines with J gene TRBJ1-2; 10 bases map to TRBD1. The source was PBMCs, collected 5 days after the first yellow fever vaccination. This clonotype was sampled from a man younger than 35 who received the YFV17D yellow fever vaccine. CDR3 sequence (DNA): TGCGCCAGCAGGTCCACCGGGACAGGGGACGGCTACACCTTC. Protein sequence: CASRSTGTGDGYTF.